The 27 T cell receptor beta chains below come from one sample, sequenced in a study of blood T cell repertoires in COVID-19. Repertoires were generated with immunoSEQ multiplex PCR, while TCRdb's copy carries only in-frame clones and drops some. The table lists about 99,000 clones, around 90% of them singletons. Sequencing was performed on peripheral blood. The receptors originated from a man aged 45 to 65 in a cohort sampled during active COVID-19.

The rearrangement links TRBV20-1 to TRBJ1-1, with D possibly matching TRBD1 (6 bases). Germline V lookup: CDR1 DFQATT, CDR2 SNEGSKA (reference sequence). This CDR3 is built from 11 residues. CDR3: CGNYRASEAFF. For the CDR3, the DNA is TGCGGCAACTACAGGGCCTCTGAAGCTTTCTTT.

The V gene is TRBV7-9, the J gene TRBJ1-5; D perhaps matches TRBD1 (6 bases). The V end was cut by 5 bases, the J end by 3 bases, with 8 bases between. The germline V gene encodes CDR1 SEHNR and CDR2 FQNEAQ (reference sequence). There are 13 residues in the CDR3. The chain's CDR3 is CASSRDNNQPQHF. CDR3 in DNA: TGTGCCAGCAGCCGGGACAACAATCAGCCCCAGCATTTT.

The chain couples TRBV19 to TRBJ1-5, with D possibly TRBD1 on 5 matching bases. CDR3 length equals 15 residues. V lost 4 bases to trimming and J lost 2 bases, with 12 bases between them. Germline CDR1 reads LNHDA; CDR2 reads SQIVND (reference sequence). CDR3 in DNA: TGTGCCAGTAGTACCCCAGGGAGGGGCAATCAGCCCCAGCATTTT. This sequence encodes CASSTPGRGNQPQHF.

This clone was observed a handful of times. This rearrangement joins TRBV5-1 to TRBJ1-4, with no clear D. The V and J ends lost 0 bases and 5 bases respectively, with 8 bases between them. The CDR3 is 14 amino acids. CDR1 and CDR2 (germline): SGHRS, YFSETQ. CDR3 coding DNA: TGCGCCAGCAGCTTGGTCGGAGGGAATGAAAAACTGTTTTTT. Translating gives CASSLVGGNEKLFF.

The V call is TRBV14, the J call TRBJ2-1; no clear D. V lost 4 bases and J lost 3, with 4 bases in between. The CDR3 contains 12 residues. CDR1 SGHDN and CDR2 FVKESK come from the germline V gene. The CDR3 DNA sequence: TGTGCCAGCAGCCTCAGCTACAATGAGCAGTTCTTC. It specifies CASSLSYNEQFF. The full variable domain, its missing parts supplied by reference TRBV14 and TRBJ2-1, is EAGVTQFPSHSVIEKGQTVTLRCDPISGHDNLYWYRRVMGKEIKFLLHFVKESKQDESGMPNNRFLAERTGGTYSTLKVQPAELEDSGVYFCASSLSYNEQFFGPGTRLTVL.

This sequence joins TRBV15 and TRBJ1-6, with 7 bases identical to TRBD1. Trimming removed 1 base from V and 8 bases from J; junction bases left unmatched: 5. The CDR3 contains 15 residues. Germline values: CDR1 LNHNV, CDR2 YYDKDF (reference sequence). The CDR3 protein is CATSRARTGYSPLHF. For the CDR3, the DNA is TGTGCCACCAGCAGAGCGAGGACAGGATATTCACCCCTCCACTTT. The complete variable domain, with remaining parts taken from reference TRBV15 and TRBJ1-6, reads DAMVIQNPRYQVTQFGKPVTLSCSQTLNHNVMYWYQQKSSQAPKLLFHYYDKDFNNEADTPDNFQSRRPNTSFCFLDIRSPGLGDTAMYLCATSRARTGYSPLHFGNGTRLTVT.

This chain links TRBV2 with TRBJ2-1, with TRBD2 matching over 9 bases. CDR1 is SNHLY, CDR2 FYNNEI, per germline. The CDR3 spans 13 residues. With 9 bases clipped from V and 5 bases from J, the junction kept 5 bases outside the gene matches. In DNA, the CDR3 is TGTGCCAGAGGACTAGCGAACAACAATGAGCAGTTCTTC. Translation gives CARGLANNNEQFF.

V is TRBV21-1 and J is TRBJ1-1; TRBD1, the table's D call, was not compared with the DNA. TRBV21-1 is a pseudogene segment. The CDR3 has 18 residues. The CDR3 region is CASSAPRDRGCLNTEAFF. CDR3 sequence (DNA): TGTGCCAGCAGCGCCCCCCGGGACAGGGGATGCCTGAACACTGAAGCTTTCTTT.

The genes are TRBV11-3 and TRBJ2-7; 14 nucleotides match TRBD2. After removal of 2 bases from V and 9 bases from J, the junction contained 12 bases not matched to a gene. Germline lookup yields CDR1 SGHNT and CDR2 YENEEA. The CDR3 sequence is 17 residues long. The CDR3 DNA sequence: TGTGCCAGCAGCTTAAGGCCCGGGACTAGCGGGGGATTGGGGCAGTACGTC. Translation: CASSLRPGTSGGLGQYV.

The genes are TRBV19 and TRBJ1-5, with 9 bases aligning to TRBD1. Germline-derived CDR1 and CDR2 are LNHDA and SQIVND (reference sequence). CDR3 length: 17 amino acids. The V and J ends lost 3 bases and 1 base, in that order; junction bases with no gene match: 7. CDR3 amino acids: CASSMWDRDVSNQPQHF. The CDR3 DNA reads TGTGCCAGTAGTATGTGGGACAGGGACGTGAGCAATCAGCCCCAGCATTTT.

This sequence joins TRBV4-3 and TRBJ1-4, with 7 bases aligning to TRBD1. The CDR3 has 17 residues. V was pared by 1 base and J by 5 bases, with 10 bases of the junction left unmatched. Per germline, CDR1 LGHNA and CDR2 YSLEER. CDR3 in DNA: TGCGCCAGCAGCCAAGGTGTCAGGGGACAGCCAAATGAAAAACTGTTTTTT. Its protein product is CASSQGVRGQPNEKLFF.

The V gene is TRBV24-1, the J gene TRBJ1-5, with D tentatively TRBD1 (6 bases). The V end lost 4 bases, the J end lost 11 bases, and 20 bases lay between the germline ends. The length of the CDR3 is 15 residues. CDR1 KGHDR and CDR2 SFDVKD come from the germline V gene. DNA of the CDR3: TGTGCCACCAGTGACCCCTCATCCCCGACAGGATCCCAGCATTTT. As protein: CATSDPSSPTGSQHF.

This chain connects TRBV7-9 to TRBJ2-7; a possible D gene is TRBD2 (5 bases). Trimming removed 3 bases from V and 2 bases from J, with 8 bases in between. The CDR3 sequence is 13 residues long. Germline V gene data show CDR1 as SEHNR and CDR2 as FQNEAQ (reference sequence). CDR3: CASSFDYTYEQYF. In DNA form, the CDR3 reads TGTGCCAGCAGCTTCGACTATACCTACGAGCAGTACTTC.

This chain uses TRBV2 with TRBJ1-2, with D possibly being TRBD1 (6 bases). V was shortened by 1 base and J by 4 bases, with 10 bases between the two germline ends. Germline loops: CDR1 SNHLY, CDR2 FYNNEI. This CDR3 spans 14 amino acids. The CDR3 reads CASSEGTAVYGYTF. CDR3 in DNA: TGTGCCAGCAGTGAAGGGACAGCGGTCTATGGCTACACCTTC.

This CDR3 reads CASGRGGDQPQHF. CDR3 bases: TGTGCCAGCGGGAGGGGGGGGGATCAGCCCCAGCATTTT. This rearrangement joins TRBV19 to TRBJ1-5; perhaps TRBD1 as D (6 bases). V was trimmed by 9 bases and J by 5 bases, leaving 14 bases between them. The CDR3 is made up of 13 amino acids. The germline V gene has CDR1 LNHDA and CDR2 SQIVND (reference sequence).

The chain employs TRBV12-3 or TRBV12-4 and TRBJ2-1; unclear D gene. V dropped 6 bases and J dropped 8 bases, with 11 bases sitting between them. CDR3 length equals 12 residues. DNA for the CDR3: TGTGCCAGCAGCCCAATAGTGGATGAGCAGTTCTTC. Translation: CASSPIVDEQFF.

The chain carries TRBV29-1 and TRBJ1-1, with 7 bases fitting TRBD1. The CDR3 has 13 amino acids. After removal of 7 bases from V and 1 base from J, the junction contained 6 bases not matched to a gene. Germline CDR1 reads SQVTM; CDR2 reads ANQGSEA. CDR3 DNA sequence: TGCAGCGCGTGCAGGGGGACGAACACTGAAGCTTTCTTT. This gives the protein CSACRGTNTEAFF.

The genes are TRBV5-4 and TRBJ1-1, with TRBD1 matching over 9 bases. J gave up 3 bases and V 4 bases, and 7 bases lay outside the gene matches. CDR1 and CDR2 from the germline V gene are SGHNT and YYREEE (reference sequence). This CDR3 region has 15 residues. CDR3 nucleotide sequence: TGTGCCAGCAGCCCACCGGACAGGGGTGACACTGAAGCTTTCTTT. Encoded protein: CASSPPDRGDTEAFF.

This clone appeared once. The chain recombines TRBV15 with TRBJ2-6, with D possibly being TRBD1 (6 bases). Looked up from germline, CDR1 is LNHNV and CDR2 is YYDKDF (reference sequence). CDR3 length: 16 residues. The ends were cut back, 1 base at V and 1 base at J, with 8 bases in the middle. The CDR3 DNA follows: TGTGCCACCAGCAGAGGTACAGGGTCTGGGGCCAACGTCCTGACTTTC. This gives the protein CATSRGTGSGANVLTF.

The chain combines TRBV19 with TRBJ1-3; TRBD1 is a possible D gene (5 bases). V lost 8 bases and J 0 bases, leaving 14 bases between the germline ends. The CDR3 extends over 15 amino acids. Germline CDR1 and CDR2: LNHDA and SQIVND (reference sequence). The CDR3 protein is CASWGRGLSGNTIYF. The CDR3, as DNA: TGTGCCAGTTGGGGAAGGGGCCTCTCTGGAAACACCATATATTTT.

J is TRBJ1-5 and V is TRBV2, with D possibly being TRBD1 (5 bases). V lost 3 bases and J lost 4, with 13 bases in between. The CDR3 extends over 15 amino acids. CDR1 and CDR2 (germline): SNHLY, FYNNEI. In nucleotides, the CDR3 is TGTGCCAGCAGTGATGGGCAGGGCGCAAATCAGCCCCAGCATTTT. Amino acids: CASSDGQGANQPQHF. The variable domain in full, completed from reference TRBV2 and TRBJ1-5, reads EPEVTQTPSHQVTQMGQEVILRCVPISNHLYFYWYRQILGQKVEFLVSFYNNEISEKSEIFDDQFSVERPDGSNFTLKIRSTKLEDSAMYFCASSDGQGANQPQHFGDGTRLSIL.

The CDR3 is CASSVAGGQETQYF. As DNA, the CDR3 is TGTGCCAGCAGCGTAGCGGGGGGCCAAGAGACCCAGTACTTC. This chain links TRBV9 with TRBJ2-5, with 7 bases matching TRBD2. The CDR3 sequence is 14 residues long. In germline, CDR1 is SGDLS, CDR2 YYNGEE. Trimming at V came to 0 bases and at J to 1 base, leaving 0 bases not matched to a gene.

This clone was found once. The CDR3 coding sequence is TGTGCCAGCAGTGGTGGGGCAGGGGGTATGTTGGGCTACACCTTC. It codes for CASSGGAGGMLGYTF. The chain is built from TRBV2 and TRBJ1-2; 7 bases fit TRBD1. Trimming cost V 4 bases and J 8 bases; bases outside gene matches: 13. The CDR3 loop spans 15 amino acids. CDR1 SNHLY and CDR2 FYNNEI come from the germline V gene.

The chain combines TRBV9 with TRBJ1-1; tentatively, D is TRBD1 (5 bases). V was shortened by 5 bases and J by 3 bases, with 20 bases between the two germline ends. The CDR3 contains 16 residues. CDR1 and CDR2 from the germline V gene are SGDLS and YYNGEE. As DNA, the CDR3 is TGTGCCAGCAGTCCTGCTATTAGGACAAAGGACACTGAAGCTTTCTTT. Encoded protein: CASSPAIRTKDTEAFF. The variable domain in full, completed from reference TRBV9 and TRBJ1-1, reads DSGVTQTPKHLITATGQRVTLRCSPRSGDLSVYWYQQSLDQGLQFLIQYYNGEERAKGNILERFSAQQFPDLHSELNLSSLELGDSALYFCASSPAIRTKDTEAFFGQGTRLTVV.

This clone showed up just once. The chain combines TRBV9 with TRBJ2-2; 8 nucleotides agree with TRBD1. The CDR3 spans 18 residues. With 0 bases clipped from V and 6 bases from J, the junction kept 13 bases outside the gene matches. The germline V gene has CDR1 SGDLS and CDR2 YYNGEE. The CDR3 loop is CASSVGGQGARRPGELFF. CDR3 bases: TGTGCCAGCAGCGTAGGGGGGCAGGGGGCCCGTCGCCCCGGGGAGCTGTTTTTT.

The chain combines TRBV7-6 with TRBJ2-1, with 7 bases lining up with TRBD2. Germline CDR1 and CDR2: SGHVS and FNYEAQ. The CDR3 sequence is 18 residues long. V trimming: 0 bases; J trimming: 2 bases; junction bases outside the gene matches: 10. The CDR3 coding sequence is TGTGCCAGCAGCTTAGCCCTGCCTGGACTAGGTGCCTACAATGAGCAGTTCTTC. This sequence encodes CASSLALPGLGAYNEQFF. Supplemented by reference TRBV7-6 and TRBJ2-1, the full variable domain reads GAGVSQSPRYKVTKRGQDVALRCDPISGHVSLYWYRQALGQGPEFLTYFNYEAQQDKSGLPNDRFSAERPEGSISTLTIQRTEQRDSAMYRCASSLALPGLGAYNEQFFGPGTRLTVL.

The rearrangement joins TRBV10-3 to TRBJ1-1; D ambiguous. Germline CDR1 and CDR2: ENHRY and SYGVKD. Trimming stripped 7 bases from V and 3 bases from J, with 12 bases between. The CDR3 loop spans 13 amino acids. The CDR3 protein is CAITAARDTEAFF. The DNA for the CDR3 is TGTGCCATCACCGCCGCCCGGGACACTGAAGCTTTCTTT.